This TCR beta chain was recorded in a study of control samples from healthy donors and cancer patients. Using immunoSEQ multiplex PCR, the repertoire was profiled, and TCRdb retains in-frame clones only, with some absent. The sample has tens of thousands of clones, around 91% seen once; the top ten hold around 5.9%. Looked up from germline, CDR1 is SGHRS and CDR2 is YFSETQ. CDR3 length equals 13 residues. V was pared by 4 bases and J by 6 bases, with 14 bases between. The specimen was PBMCs. This receptor was obtained from a man in his 60s with colorectal cancer. The gene calls are TRBV5-1 and TRBJ2-7; possibly TRBD2 for D (7 bases). The CDR3 spells CASSPGGPGEQYF. The CDR3 nucleotides are TGCGCCAGCAGCCCCGGGGGGCCGGGCGAGCAGTACTTC.